This T cell receptor (beta chain) was sequenced for a study of blood T cell repertoires in COVID-19. Authors' analysis steps: Amplification of reference gene primers provided the estimated nucleated cell counts. Clones were read by immunoSEQ multiplex PCR, and TCRdb kept only the in-frame ones, dropping some. That table furnishes V, J and clone size, whereas the DNA furnished D and trimming. The top ten clones hold approximately 1.2% of a sample with around 160,000 clones, over 75% of them seen once. This clone was seen more than once but under ten times. Between the trimmed V and J ends, which lost 0 bases and 8 bases, there was a span of 13 bases. The CDR3 has 14 amino acids. Germline V gene data show CDR1 as LNHDA and CDR2 as SQIVND (reference sequence). Participants were aged roughly 18 to 100 years from roughly 26 US areas.

This clonotype was obtained from a woman in her 30s with acute COVID-19. The chain links TRBV19 to TRBJ1-2, with D hard to call. Sample: PBMCs or T cells enriched from blood (not recorded which). CDR3 bases: TGTGCCAGTAGTATAGATCTGGAGGGTCAAGGCTACACCTTC. Its translation: CASSIDLEGQGYTF.